Detailed here is one T cell receptor (beta chain). This sample also contains other DNA sequences that code for the same CDR3. The sample is drawn from a study of shared clonotypes between healthy human individuals. The J segment lost 4 bases and the V segment lost 8 bases, leaving 3 bases of the junction unmatched. Germline values: CDR1 ENHRY, CDR2 SYGVKD. CDR3 length: 12 amino acids. The study ran the assay at deep level. Assay used: immunoSEQ multiplex PCR; TCRdb lists only in-frame clones, some missing. There are millions of clones in the sample; roughly 96% occur only once, and 0.13% lies in the top ten.

The clonotype was recovered from a man between 18 and 35 years old in good health. The rearrangement links TRBV10-3 to TRBJ2-7, with 9 bases fitting TRBD1. Sequencing input: naive CD4+ T cells sorted from blood. Regarding subset: CD45RA+ positively selected. The CDR3 coding sequence is TGTGCCATCGGGACAGGGTCTTACGAGCAGTACTTC. This sequence encodes CAIGTGSYEQYF.